A single sample is the source of the 21 T cell receptor beta chains below, sequenced in a study of T cell responses to AZD1222 COVID-19 vaccine. Produced via immunoSEQ multiplex PCR; TCRdb's table is partial and in-frame only. The sample includes some 130,000 clones, 92% seen only once; the top ten take 2.5% to 4%. The source material was peripheral blood, sampled 28 days after the second AZD1222 dose. The receptors here all came from an adult who received the AZD1222 COVID-19 vaccine.

The V gene is TRBV19, the J gene TRBJ1-4; D perhaps matches TRBD1 (5 bases). Germline V CDR1 and CDR2: LNHDA, SQIVND (reference sequence). CDR3 length: 12 residues. The V end lost 5 bases, the J end lost 8 bases, and 9 bases lay between the germline ends. The CDR3 DNA sequence: TGTGCCAGTAGTGGGGCACAGGAAAAACTGTTTTTT. Protein sequence: CASSGAQEKLFF.

J is TRBJ2-7 and V is TRBV6-2 or TRBV6-3; D ambiguous. The ends were cut back, 0 bases at V and 4 bases at J, with 10 bases in the middle. Germline V gene lookup returns CDR1 MNHEY and CDR2 SVGEGT. This CDR3 has 14 amino acids. The CDR3 sequence: CASSYSSLTYEQYF. For the CDR3, the DNA is TGTGCCAGCAGTTACTCATCACTAACTTACGAGCAGTACTTC.

This clone is a singleton in its sample. This rearrangement joins TRBV4-1 to TRBJ1-5, with 7 positions matching TRBD1. Trimming took 5 bases from V and 4 from J; bases not matched to a gene: 14. Germline-derived CDR1 and CDR2 are MGHRA and YSYEKL. The CDR3 has 17 amino acids. The CDR3 reads CASSYRDSLRDNQPQHF. The CDR3 nucleotides are TGCGCCAGCAGCTACCGGGACAGCCTGCGGGATAATCAGCCCCAGCATTTT.

The chain employs TRBV11-2 and TRBJ2-5, with 10 positions matching TRBD1. The trim removed 3 bases at V and 1 base at J, leaving 2 bases unmatched. Germline CDR1 is SGHAT and CDR2 is FQNNGV. This CDR3 is built from 15 residues. The CDR3 bases are TGTGCCAGCAGCTTCCGGGACAGGGGCCAAGAGACCCAGTACTTC. Protein sequence: CASSFRDRGQETQYF.

The chain joins TRBV5-1 to TRBJ1-2, with D perhaps TRBD1 (5 bases). The CDR3 has 15 residues. Trimming took 4 bases from V and 8 from J, leaving 21 bases between them. Germline V gene sequence: CDR1 SGHRS, CDR2 YFSETQ. The CDR3 DNA sequence: TGCGCCAGCAGCCCCCTACAGGTCCCGGGAGGAGGCTACACCTTC. Translation gives CASSPLQVPGGGYTF.

This chain joins TRBV7-2 and TRBJ2-1; tentatively, D is TRBD1 or TRBD2 (5 bases each). Germline CDR1 is SGHTA and CDR2 is FQGNSA. The CDR3 extends over 16 amino acids. Trimming shortened V by 1 base and J by 14 bases, and 24 bases separated the two germline ends. The CDR3 protein is CASSLDFPRRGVEKFF. As DNA, the CDR3 is TGTGCCAGCAGCTTAGATTTTCCGCGTCGAGGGGTGGAGAAGTTCTTC.

As to this clone: Other DNA sequences from this sample encode an identical CDR3 as well. The rearrangement joins TRBV6-2 or TRBV6-3 to TRBJ2-7; no clear D. The V end lost 6 bases, the J end lost 6 bases, and 9 bases lay between the germline ends. This CDR3 comprises 11 residues. Germline assignment: CDR1 MNHEY and CDR2 SVGEGT. CDR3 coding DNA: TGTGCCAGCAGCCGTCCGGGCGAGCAGTACTTC. It translates to CASSRPGEQYF.

The chain recombines TRBV15 with TRBJ1-4; D gene uncertain. V was shortened by 0 bases and J by 17 bases, with 19 bases between the two germline ends. Per germline, CDR1 LNHNV and CDR2 YYDKDF (reference sequence). The CDR3 has 14 amino acids. The CDR3 DNA follows: TGTGCCACCAGCAGAGACCTGACTCAGCTTAACCCTTTTTTT. Translating gives CATSRDLTQLNPFF.

The genes are TRBV10-1 and TRBJ2-3, with a weak D call TRBD1 (5 bases). The CDR3 sequence is 11 residues long. Germline V gene sequence: CDR1 WNHNN, CDR2 SYGVQD (reference sequence). The V and J ends lost 11 bases and 2 bases respectively, with 8 bases between them. The CDR3 loop reads CASGPTDTQYF. The CDR3 DNA reads TGCGCCTCAGGGCCCACAGATACGCAGTATTTT.

CDR3 nucleotides: TGTGCCAGCAGCGTAGACGGGACGGGTAGTTACGAGCAGTACTTC. It translates to CASSVDGTGSYEQYF. The chain links TRBV9 to TRBJ2-7; D is possibly TRBD1 or TRBD2 (5 bases each). This CDR3 spans 15 amino acids. Per the germline V gene, CDR1 is SGDLS and CDR2 is YYNGEE. Trimming removed 0 bases at V and 4 bases at J, with 14 bases between.

The J gene is TRBJ2-2, the V gene TRBV7-2, with a possible D match to TRBD1 (5 bases). The germline V and J ends were trimmed by 5 bases and 1 base, with 8 bases remaining between them. The CDR3 contains 14 residues. Germline values: CDR1 SGHTA, CDR2 FQGNSA. CDR3 sequence: CASSHDRNTGELFF. The CDR3 DNA follows: TGTGCCAGCAGCCACGACAGGAACACCGGGGAGCTGTTTTTT.

In regard to this clone: The same CDR3 can be traced to other DNA sequences in this sample. This rearrangement joins TRBV18 to TRBJ1-4, with D uncertain. Germline loops: CDR1 KGHSH, CDR2 LQKENI. V dropped 2 bases and J dropped 2 bases, with 6 bases sitting between them. This CDR3 region has 14 residues. For the CDR3, the DNA is TGTGCCAGCTCACCAGGCGGGACTAATGAAAAACTGTTTTTT. It encodes CASSPGGTNEKLFF.

V gene TRBV6-2 or TRBV6-3 combines with J gene TRBJ1-4; D not resolved. V gave up 3 bases and J gave up 10 bases, with 9 bases separating them. The V gene's germline CDR1 is MNHEY and CDR2 SVGEGT. The length of the CDR3 is 12 residues. CDR3 sequence (DNA): TGTGCCAGCAGTTATGTGGGAGGAAAACTGTTTTTT. Amino acid sequence: CASSYVGGKLFF.

Comment on this clone: This specimen includes other DNA sequences encoding the same CDR3. The chain joins TRBV12-3 or TRBV12-4 to TRBJ1-1; D ambiguous. The CDR3 length is 12 residues. Deletions cut 1 base from V and 8 bases from J, with 8 bases between. CDR3 sequence reads: CASSLVGTEAFF. In nucleotides, the CDR3 is TGTGCCAGCAGTTTAGTTGGAACCGAAGCTTTCTTT.

The CDR3 DNA reads TGTGCCACCAGTGATTCGGGACAGGGGGTCTATGGCTACACCTTC. As protein: CATSDSGQGVYGYTF. This chain links TRBV24-1 with TRBJ1-2; 11 nucleotides agree with TRBD1. Germline V gene data show CDR1 as KGHDR and CDR2 as SFDVKD. Germline trimming cut 2 bases from V and 4 bases from J; bases unmatched to any gene: 2. CDR3 size: 15 residues.

V is TRBV7-9 and J is TRBJ2-1, with TRBD2 matching over 9 bases. The CDR3 consists of 16 residues. The germline V gene encodes CDR1 SEHNR and CDR2 FQNEAQ (reference sequence). Trimming took 1 base from V and 10 from J; bases not matched to a gene: 11. For the CDR3, the DNA is TGTGCCAGCAGCTTAGTTTCGGGACTAGCCTCGGGGGAGCAGTTCTTC. Protein sequence: CASSLVSGLASGEQFF.

The chain joins TRBV28 to TRBJ1-6, with D unclear. The CDR3 is made up of 11 amino acids. From germline, CDR1 is MDHEN and CDR2 SYDVKM. Trimming took off 5 bases at V and 11 bases at J, with 7 bases between the two ends. The CDR3 DNA reads as TGTGCCAGCAGTCAGAGGCCACCCCTCCACTTT. This encodes CASSQRPPLHF.

The rearrangement links TRBV5-1 to TRBJ2-1; D not certain. Germline assignment: CDR1 SGHRS and CDR2 YFSETQ. The CDR3 runs to 19 residues. V was cut by 0 bases and J by 8 bases, with 27 bases left in between. The DNA for the CDR3 is TGCGCCAGCAGCTTGGGGGCCGGGTACAGCAAAGTGGGTAGCCATGAGCAGTTCTTC. Its translation: CASSLGAGYSKVGSHEQFF. Drawing the rest from reference TRBV5-1 and TRBJ2-1, the complete variable domain is KAGVTQTPRYLIKTRGQQVTLSCSPISGHRSVSWYQQTPGQGLQFLFEYFSETQRNKGNFPGRFSGRQFSNSRSEMNVSTLELGDSALYLCASSLGAGYSKVGSHEQFFGPGTRLTVL.

The chain carries TRBV28 and TRBJ1-4; no reliable D call. This CDR3 has 17 residues. The V gene lost 4 bases and the J gene lost 8 bases, with 23 bases spanning the gap. Germline-derived CDR1 and CDR2 are MDHEN and SYDVKM. The CDR3 protein is CASSSPFGGQDGEKLFF. The DNA for the CDR3 is TGTGCCAGCAGTTCACCGTTTGGTGGGCAGGATGGCGAAAAACTGTTTTTT.

This chain uses TRBV19 with TRBJ1-1, with no clear D. From germline, CDR1 is LNHDA and CDR2 SQIVND (reference sequence). V lost 7 bases and J lost 6, with 12 bases in between. The CDR3 is 12 amino acids. The CDR3 spells CASTPGGAEAFF. The DNA of the CDR3 is TGTGCCAGTACCCCGGGCGGGGCTGAAGCTTTCTTT.

In this sample, this clone turned up a few times. V and J are TRBV7-2 and TRBJ1-2; TRBD1 is a possible D gene (5 bases). Trimming removed 5 bases from V and 6 bases from J, with 13 bases in between. The germline V gene encodes CDR1 SGHTA and CDR2 FQGNSA. CDR3 length: 13 amino acids. The CDR3 here is CASSPEGINGYTF. The CDR3 nucleotides are TGTGCCAGCAGCCCAGAGGGGATTAATGGCTACACCTTC.